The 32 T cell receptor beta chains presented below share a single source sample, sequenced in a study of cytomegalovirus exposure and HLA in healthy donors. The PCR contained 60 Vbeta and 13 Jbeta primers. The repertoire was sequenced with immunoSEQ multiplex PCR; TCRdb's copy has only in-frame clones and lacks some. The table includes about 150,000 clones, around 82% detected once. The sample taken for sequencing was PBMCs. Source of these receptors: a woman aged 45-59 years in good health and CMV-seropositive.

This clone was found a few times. The CDR3 sequence is CASSLQAGLAGALSRNEQFF. The CDR3 DNA is TGTGCCAGCAGCTTACAGGCGGGACTAGCGGGGGCACTGAGTCGGAATGAGCAGTTCTTC. The genes are TRBV7-8 and TRBJ2-1; 14 nucleotides match TRBD2. The germline V gene has CDR1 SGHVS and CDR2 FQNEAQ. The trim removed 2 bases at V and 7 bases at J, leaving 16 bases unmatched. The CDR3 is made up of 20 amino acids.

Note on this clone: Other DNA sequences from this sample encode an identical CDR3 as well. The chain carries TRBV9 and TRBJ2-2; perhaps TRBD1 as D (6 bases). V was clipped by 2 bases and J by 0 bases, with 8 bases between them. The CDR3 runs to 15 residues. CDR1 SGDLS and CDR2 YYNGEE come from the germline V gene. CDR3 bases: TGTGCCAGCAGCGTGAGGGGGTCGAACACCGGGGAGCTGTTTTTT. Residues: CASSVRGSNTGELFF.

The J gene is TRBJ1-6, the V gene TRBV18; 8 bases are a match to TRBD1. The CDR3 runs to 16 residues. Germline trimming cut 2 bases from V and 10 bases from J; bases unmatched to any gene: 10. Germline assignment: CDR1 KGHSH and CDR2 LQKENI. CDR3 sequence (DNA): TGTGCCAGCTCACCATCGATCACAGGGGGAGGGTCACCCCTCCACTTT. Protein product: CASSPSITGGGSPLHF.

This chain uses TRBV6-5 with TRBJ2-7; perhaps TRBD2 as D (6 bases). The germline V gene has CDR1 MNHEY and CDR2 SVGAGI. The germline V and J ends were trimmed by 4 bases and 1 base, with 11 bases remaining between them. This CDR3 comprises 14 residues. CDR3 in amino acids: CASSSGGSSYEQYF. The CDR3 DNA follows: TGTGCCAGCAGTTCTGGGGGGTCATCCTACGAGCAGTACTTC.

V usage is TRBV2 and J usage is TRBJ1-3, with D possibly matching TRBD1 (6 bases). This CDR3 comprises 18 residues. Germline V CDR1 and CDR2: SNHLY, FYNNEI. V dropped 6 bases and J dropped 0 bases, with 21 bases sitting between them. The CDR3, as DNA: TGTGCCAGCAGCCCTTATGGAAGCAGGGGCAACTCTGGAAACACCATATATTTT. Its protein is CASSPYGSRGNSGNTIYF.

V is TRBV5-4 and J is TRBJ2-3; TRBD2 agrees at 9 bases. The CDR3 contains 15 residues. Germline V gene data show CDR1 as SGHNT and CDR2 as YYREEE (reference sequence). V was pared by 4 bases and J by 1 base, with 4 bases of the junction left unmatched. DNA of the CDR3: TGTGCCAGCAGCCCATTAGCGGGGGGCACAGATACGCAGTATTTT. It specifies CASSPLAGGTDTQYF.

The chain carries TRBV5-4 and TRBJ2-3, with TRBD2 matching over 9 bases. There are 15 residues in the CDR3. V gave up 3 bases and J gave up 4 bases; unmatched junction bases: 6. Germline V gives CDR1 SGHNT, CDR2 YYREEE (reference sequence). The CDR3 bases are TGTGCCAGCAGCTCAAAGCGGGGGGAACCAGATACGCAGTATTTT. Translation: CASSSKRGEPDTQYF.

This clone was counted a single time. This CDR3 reads CASSYSRGQETQYF. CDR3 nucleotides: TGTGCCAGCAGTTACTCGCGGGGGCAAGAGACCCAGTACTTC. This chain connects TRBV6-5 to TRBJ2-5; 7 bases agree with TRBD2. This CDR3 has 14 residues. V lost 0 bases, J lost 2 bases, and 0 bases stayed unmatched. Germline V gene sequence: CDR1 MNHEY, CDR2 SVGAGI.

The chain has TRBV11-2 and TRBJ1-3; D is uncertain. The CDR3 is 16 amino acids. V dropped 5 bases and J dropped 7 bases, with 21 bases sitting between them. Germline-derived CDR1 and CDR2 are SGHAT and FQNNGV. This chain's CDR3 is CASSSRKGAMSNTIYF. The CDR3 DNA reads TGTGCCAGCAGCAGCCGGAAAGGAGCGATGTCGAACACCATATATTTT.

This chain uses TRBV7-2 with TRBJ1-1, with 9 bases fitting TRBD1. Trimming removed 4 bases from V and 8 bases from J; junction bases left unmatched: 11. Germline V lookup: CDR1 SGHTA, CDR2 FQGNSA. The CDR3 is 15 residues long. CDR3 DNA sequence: TGTGCCAGCAGCTCCCGGACAGGGGAGTACCTAGAAGCTTTCTTT. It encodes CASSSRTGEYLEAFF.

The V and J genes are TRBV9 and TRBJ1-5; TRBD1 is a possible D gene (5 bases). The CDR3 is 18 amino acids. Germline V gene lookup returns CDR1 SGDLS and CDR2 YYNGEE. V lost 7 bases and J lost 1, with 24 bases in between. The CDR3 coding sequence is TGTGCCAGCGCCACCTGGGGTTCCAGGGAAGGGAGCAATCAGCCCCAGCATTTT. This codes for CASATWGSREGSNQPQHF.

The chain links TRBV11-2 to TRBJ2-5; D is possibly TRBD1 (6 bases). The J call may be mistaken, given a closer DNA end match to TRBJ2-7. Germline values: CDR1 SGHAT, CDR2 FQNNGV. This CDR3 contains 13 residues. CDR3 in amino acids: CASSFGTLYEQYF. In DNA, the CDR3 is TGTGCCAGCAGCTTTGGGACACTTTACGAGCAGTACTTC.

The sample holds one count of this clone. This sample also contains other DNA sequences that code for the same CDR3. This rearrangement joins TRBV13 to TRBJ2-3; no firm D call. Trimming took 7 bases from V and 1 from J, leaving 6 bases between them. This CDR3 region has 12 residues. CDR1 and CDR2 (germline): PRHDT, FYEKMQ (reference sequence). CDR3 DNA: TGTGCCAGCACCTCGGGCACAGATACGCAGTATTTT. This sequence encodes CASTSGTDTQYF.

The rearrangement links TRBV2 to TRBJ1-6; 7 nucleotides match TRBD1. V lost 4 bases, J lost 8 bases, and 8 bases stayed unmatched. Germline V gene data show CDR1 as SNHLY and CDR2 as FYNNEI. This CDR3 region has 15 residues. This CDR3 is CASSGPTGEDSPLHF. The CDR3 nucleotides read TGTGCCAGCAGTGGTCCTACAGGGGAAGATTCACCCCTCCACTTT.

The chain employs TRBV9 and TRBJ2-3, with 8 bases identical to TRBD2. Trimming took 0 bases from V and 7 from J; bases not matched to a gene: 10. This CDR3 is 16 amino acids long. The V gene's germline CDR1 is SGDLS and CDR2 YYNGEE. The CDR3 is CASSVVDGGAFNTQYF. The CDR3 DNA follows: TGTGCCAGCAGCGTAGTGGACGGGGGGGCTTTTAATACGCAGTATTTT. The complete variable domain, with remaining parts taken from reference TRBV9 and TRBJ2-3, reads DSGVTQTPKHLITATGQRVTLRCSPRSGDLSVYWYQQSLDQGLQFLIQYYNGEERAKGNILERFSAQQFPDLHSELNLSSLELGDSALYFCASSVVDGGAFNTQYFGPGTRLTVL.

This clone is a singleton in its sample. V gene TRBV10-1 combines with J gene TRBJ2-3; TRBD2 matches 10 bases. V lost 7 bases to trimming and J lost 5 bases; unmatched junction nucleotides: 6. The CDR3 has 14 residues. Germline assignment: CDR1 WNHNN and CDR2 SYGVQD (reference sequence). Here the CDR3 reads CASTSGGAGDTQYF. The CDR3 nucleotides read TGCGCCAGCACGAGCGGGGGGGCCGGAGATACGCAGTATTTT.

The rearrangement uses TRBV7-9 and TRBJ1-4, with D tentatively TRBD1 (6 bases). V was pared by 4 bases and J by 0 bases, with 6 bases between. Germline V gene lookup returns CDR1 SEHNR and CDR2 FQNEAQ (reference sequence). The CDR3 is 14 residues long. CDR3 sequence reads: CASSWDTTNEKLFF. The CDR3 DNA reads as TGTGCCAGCAGCTGGGACACAACTAATGAAAAACTGTTTTTT.

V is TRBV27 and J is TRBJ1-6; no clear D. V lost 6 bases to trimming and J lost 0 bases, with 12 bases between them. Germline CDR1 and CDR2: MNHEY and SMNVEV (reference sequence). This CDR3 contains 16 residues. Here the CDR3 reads CASRLTKSSYNSPLHF. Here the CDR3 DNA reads TGTGCCAGCAGACTCACCAAGAGCTCCTATAATTCACCCCTCCACTTT.

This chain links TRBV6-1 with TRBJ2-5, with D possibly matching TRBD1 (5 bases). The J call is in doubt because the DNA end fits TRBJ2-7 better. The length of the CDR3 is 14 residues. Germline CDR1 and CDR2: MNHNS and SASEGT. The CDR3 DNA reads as TGTGCCAGCAGTCCCCGACAGAGCTCCTACGAGCAGTACTTC. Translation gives CASSPRQSSYEQYF.

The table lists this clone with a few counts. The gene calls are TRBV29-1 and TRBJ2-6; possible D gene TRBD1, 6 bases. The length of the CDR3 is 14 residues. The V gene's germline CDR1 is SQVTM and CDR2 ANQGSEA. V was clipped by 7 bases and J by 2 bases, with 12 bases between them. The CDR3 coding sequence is TGCAGCGCCCTAACAGGGACTGGGGCCAACGTCCTGACTTTC. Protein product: CSALTGTGANVLTF.

CDR3 amino acids: CASSAGQTSYNEQFF. For the CDR3, the DNA is TGTGCCAGCAGCGCGGGACAGACCTCCTACAATGAGCAGTTCTTC. This sequence joins TRBV5-4 and TRBJ2-1; tentatively, D is TRBD1 (7 bases). The length of the CDR3 is 15 residues. Looked up from germline, CDR1 is SGHNT and CDR2 is YYREEE (reference sequence). V lost 4 bases and J lost 0, with 11 bases in between.

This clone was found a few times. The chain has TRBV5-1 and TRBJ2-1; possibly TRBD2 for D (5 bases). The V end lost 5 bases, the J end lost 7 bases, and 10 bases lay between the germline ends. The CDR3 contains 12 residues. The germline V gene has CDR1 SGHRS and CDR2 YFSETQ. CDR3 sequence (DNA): TGCGCCAGCAGTGGTCCGGGGAATGAGCAGTTCTTC. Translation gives CASSGPGNEQFF.

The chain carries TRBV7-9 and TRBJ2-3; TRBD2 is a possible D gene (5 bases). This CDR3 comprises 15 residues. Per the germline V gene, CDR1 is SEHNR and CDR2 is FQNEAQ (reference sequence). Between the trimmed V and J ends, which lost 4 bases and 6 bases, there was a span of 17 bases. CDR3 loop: CASSSRRGQGDTQYF. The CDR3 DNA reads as TGTGCCAGCAGCTCTCGCAGAGGGCAAGGGGATACGCAGTATTTT.

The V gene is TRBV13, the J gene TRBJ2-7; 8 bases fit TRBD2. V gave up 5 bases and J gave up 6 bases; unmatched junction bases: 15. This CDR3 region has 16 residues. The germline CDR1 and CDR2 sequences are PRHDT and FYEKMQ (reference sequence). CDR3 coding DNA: TGTGCCAGCAGCCCCTTTGAGTTAGCGGGGTATTCCGAGCAGTACTTC. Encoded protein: CASSPFELAGYSEQYF.

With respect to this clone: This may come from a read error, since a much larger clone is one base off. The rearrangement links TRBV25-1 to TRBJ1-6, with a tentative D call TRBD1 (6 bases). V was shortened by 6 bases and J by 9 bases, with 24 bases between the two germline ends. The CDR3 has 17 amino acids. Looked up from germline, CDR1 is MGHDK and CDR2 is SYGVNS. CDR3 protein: CASSFHDRSGSGSPLHF. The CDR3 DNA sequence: TGTGCCAGCAGCTTCCATGACAGGTCGGGCAGTGGTTCACCCCTCCACTTT.

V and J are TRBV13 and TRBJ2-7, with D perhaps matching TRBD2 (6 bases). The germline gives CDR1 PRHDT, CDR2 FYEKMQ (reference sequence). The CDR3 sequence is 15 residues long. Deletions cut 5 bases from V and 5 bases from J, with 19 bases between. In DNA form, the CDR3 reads TGTGCCAGCAGCGGTCGTCAGGGAGGAATTGACGAGCAGTACTTC. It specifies CASSGRQGGIDEQYF.

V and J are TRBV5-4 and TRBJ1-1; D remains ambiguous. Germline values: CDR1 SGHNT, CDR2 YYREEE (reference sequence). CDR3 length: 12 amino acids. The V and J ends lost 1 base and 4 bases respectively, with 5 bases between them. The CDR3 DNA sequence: TGTGCCAGCAGCTTGCCCCGCACTGAAGCTTTCTTT. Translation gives CASSLPRTEAFF.

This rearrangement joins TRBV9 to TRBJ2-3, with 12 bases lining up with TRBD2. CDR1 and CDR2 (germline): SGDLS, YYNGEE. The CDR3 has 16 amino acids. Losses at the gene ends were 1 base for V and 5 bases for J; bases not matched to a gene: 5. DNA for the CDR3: TGTGCCAGCAGCGTAAGCTCTAGCGGGGGGGTAGATACGCAGTATTTT. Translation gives CASSVSSSGGVDTQYF.

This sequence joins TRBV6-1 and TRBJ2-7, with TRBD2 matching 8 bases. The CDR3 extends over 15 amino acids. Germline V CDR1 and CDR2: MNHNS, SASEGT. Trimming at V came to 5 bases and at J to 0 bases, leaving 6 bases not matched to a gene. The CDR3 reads CASSRTSGSSYEQYF. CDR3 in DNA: TGTGCCAGCAGTCGCACTAGCGGAAGCTCCTACGAGCAGTACTTC.

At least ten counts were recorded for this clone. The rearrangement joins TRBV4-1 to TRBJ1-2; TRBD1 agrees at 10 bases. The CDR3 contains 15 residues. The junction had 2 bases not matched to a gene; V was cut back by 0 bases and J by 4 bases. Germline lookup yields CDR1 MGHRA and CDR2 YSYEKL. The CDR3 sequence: CASSQETGGFYGYTF. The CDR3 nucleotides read TGCGCCAGCAGCCAAGAGACAGGGGGCTTCTATGGCTACACCTTC.

CDR3 sequence (DNA): TGTGCCACCTCGCGATCGGGTTCGGCCGAAGCTTTCTTT. It specifies CATSRSGSAEAFF. This chain joins TRBV6-1 and TRBJ1-1; unclear D gene. Per the germline V gene, CDR1 is MNHNS and CDR2 is SASEGT. Trimming stripped 10 bases from V and 8 bases from J, with 20 bases between. This CDR3 has 13 amino acids.

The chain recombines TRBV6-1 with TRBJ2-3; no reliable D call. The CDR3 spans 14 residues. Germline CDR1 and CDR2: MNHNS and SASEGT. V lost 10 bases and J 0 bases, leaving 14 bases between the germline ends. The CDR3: CATPSDHSTDTQYF. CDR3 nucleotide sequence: TGTGCCACCCCCAGTGATCATAGCACAGATACGCAGTATTTT.